This TCR beta chain was recovered during a study of human T cells and chemical hapten exposure. This CDR3 spans 17 amino acids. CDR1 MNHNS and CDR2 SASEGT come from the germline V gene. Germline trimming cut 8 bases from V and 3 bases from J; bases unmatched to any gene: 13. TCRdb re-analysed the RACE reads in MiXCR, keeping a single row per CDR3 protein. The table includes roughly 150,000 distinct CDR3 sequences, around 30% detected once. Stated time point: patch test 3, about 24 weeks after DPC sensitization. Treatment reported: therapeutic diphenylcyclopropenone sensitization with weekly scalp DPC. This clonotype was seen only a few times.

The material sequenced was whole blood, taken in connection with sensitization to the hapten diphenylcyclopropenone (DPC). This sequence originates from a woman younger than 30 with alopecia areata. Some clones in this sample may be carry-over from other donors' samples. The V gene is TRBV6-1, the J gene TRBJ2-6; 7 bases align to TRBD2. CDR3 coding DNA: TGTGCCAGCCCATCACAAGCGGGGCCCTTTGGGGCCAACGTCCTGACTTTC. It codes for CASPSQAGPFGANVLTF.